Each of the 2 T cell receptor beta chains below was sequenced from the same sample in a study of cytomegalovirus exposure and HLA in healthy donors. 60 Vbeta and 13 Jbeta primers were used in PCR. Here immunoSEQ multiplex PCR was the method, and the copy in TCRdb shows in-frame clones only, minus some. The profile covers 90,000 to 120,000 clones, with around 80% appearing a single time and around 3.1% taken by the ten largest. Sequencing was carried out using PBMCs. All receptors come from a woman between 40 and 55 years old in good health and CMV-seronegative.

The CDR3 sequence: CASSLSQGRGVSYEQYF. The CDR3 DNA follows: TGTGCCAGCAGCTTATCTCAGGGGCGGGGGGTCTCCTACGAGCAGTACTTC. The V and J genes are TRBV7-6 and TRBJ2-7, with TRBD2 matching over 8 bases. The CDR3 contains 17 residues. Germline loops: CDR1 SGHVS, CDR2 FNYEAQ. V shed 2 bases and J 0 bases; nucleotides not matched to a gene: 9.

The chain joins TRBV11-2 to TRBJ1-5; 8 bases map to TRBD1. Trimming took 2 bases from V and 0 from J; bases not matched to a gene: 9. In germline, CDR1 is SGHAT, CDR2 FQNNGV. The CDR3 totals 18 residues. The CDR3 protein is CASSLRAGGAGSNQPQHF. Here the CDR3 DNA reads TGTGCCAGCAGCTTAAGGGCAGGGGGCGCAGGTAGCAATCAGCCCCAGCATTTT.